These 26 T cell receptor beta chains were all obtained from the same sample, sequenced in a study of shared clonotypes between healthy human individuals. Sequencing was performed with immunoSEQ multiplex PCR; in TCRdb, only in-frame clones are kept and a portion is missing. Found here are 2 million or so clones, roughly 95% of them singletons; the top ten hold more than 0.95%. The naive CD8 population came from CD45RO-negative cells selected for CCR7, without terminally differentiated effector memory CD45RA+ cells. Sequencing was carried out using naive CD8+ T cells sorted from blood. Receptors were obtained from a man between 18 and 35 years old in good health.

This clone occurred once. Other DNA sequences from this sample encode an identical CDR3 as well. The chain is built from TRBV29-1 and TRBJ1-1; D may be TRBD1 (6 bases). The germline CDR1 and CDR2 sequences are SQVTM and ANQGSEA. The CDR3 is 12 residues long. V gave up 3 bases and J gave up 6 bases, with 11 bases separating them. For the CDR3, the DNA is TGCAGCGTTGAGGGGGCGCAGCCTGAAGCTTTCTTT. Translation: CSVEGAQPEAFF.

CDR3 DNA: TGTGCCACTGGACCATACAATGAGCAGTTCTTC. It yields the protein CATGPYNEQFF. This chain uses TRBV6-5 with TRBJ2-1; D unclear. The CDR3 consists of 11 residues. Trimming pared 10 bases from V and 4 bases from J, leaving 8 bases between. Germline V gene sequence: CDR1 MNHEY, CDR2 SVGAGI.

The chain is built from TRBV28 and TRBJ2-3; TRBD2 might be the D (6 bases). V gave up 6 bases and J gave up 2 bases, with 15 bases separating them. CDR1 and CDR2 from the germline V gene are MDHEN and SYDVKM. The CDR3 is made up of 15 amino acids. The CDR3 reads CASRGDWLITDTQYF. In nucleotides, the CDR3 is TGTGCCAGCAGAGGGGACTGGCTAATCACAGATACGCAGTATTTT.

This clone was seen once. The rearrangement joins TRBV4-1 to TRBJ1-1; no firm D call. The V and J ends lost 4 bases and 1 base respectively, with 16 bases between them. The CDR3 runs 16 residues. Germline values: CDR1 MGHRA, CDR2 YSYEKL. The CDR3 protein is CASSLSRWQENTEAFF. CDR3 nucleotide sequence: TGCGCCAGCAGCCTGTCGAGGTGGCAGGAGAACACTGAAGCTTTCTTT.

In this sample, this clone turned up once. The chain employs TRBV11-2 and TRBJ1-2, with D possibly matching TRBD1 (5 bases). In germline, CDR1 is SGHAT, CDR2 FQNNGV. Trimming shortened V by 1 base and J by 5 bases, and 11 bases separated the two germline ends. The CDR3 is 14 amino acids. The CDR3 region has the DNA TGTGCCAGCAGCTTAGGGGCAGGGATATATGGCTACACCTTC. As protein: CASSLGAGIYGYTF.

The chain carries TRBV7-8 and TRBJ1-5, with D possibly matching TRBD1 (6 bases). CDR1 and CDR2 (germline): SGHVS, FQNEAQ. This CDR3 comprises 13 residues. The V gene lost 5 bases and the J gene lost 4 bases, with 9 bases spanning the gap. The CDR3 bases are TGTGCCAGCAGCACACAGGGTAATCAGCCCCAGCATTTT. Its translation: CASSTQGNQPQHF.

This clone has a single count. The CDR3 protein is CASTWGHEQYF. The CDR3 nucleotides are TGTGCCAGCACCTGGGGGCACGAGCAGTACTTC. The genes are TRBV6-5 and TRBJ2-7, with D possibly matching TRBD1 (6 bases). The length of the CDR3 is 11 residues. Trimming stripped 7 bases from V and 5 bases from J, with 9 bases between. The V gene's germline CDR1 is MNHEY and CDR2 SVGAGI.

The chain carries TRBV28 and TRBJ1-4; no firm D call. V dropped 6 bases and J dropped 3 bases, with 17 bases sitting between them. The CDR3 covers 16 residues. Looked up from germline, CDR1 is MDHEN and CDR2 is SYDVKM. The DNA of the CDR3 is TGTGCCAGCAGCCATGACACCCTGGTCCCTAATGAAAAACTGTTTTTT. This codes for CASSHDTLVPNEKLFF. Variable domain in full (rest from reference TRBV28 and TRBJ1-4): DVKVTQSSRYLVKRTGEKVFLECVQDMDHENMFWYRQDPGLGLRLIYFSYDVKMKEKGDIPEGYSVSREKKERFSLILESASTNQTSMYLCASSHDTLVPNEKLFFGSGTQLSVL.

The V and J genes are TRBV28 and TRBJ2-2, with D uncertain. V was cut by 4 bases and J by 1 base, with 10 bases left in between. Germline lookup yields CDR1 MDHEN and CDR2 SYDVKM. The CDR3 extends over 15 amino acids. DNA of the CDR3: TGTGCCAGCAGTTCAATACATAGGAACACCGGGGAGCTGTTTTTT. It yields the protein CASSSIHRNTGELFF.

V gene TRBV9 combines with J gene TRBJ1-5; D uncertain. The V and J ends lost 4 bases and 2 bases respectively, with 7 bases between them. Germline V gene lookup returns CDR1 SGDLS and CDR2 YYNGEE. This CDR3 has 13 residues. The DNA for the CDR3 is TGTGCCAGCAGCTCGGAGGGCAATCAGCCCCAGCATTTT. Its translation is CASSSEGNQPQHF.

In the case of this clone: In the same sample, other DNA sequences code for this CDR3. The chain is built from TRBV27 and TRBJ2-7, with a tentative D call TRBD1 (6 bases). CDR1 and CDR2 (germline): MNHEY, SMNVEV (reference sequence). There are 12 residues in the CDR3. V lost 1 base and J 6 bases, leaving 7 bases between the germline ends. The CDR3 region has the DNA TGTGCCAGCAGTTTATTAGGGGGCGAGCAGTACTTC. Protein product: CASSLLGGEQYF.

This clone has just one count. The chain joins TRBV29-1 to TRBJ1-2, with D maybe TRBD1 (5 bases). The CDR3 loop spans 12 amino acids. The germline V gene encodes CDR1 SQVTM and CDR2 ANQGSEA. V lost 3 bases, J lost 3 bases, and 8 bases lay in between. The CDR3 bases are TGCAGCGTTGATAGGGACTACTATGGCTACACCTTC. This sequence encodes CSVDRDYYGYTF. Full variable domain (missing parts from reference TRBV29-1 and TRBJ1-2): SAVISQKPSRDICQRGTSLTIQCQVDSQVTMMFWYRQQPGQSLTLIATANQGSEATYESGFVIDKFPISRPNLTFSTLTVSNMSPEDSSIYLCSVDRDYYGYTFGSGTRLTVV.

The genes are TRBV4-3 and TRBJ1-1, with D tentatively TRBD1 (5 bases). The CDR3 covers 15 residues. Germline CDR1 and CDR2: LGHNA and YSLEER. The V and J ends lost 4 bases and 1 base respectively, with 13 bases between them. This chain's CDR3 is CASSPGGEGNTEAFF. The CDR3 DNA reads TGCGCCAGCAGCCCCGGGGGGGAGGGGAACACTGAAGCTTTCTTT.

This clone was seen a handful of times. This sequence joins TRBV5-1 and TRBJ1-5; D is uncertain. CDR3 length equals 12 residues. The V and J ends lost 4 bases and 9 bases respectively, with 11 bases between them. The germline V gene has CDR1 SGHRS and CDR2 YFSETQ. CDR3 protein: CASSKSGGPQHF. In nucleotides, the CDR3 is TGCGCCAGCAGCAAATCCGGTGGGCCCCAGCATTTT.

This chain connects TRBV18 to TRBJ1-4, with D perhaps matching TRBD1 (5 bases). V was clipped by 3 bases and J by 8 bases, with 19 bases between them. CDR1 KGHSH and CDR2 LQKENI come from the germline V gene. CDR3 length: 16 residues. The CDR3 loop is CASSPMGPPEEEKLFF. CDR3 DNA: TGTGCCAGCTCACCTATGGGGCCTCCCGAAGAAGAAAAACTGTTTTTT.

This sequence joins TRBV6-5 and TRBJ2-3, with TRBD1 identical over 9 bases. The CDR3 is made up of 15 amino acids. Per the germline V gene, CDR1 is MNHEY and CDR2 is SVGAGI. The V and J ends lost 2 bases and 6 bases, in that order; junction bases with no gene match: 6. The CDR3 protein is CASSYGTGSGDTQYF. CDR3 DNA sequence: TGTGCCAGCAGTTACGGGACAGGGTCGGGGGATACGCAGTATTTT.

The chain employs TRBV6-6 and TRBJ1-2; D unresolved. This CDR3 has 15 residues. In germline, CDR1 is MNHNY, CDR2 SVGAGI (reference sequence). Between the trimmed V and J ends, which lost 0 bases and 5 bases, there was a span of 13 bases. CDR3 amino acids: CASSYSDGIQYGYTF. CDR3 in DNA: TGTGCCAGCAGTTACTCGGACGGGATCCAGTATGGCTACACCTTC.

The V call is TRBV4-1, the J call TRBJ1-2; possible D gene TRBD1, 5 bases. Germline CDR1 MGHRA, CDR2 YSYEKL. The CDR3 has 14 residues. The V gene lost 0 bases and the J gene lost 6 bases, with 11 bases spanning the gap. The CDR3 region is CASSQEKEQDGYTF. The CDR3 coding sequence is TGCGCCAGCAGCCAAGAGAAGGAACAGGATGGCTACACCTTC.

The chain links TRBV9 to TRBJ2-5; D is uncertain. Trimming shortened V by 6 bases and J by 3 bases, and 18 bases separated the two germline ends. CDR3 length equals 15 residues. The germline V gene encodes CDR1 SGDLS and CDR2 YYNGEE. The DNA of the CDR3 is TGTGCCAGCACCGTCGAAGGGCGTCCCAAAGAGACCCAGTACTTC. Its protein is CASTVEGRPKETQYF.

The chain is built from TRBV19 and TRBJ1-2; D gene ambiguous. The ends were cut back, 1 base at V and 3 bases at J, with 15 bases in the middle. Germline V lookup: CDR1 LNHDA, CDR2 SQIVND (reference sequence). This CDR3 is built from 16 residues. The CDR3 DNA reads TGTGCCAGTAGTATAGGCCTCAGCGAAGCCCACTATGGCTACACCTTC. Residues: CASSIGLSEAHYGYTF.

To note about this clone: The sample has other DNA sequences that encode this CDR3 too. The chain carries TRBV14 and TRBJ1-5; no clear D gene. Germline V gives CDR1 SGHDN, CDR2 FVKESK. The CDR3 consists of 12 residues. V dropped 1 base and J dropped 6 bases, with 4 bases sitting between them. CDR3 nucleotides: TGTGCCAGCAGCCAAGGGACTCAGCCCCAGCATTTT. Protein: CASSQGTQPQHF.

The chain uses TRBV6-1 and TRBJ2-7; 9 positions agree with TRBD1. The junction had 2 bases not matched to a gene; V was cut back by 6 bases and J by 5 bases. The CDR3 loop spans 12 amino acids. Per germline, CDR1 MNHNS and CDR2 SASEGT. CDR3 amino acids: CASRGTGNEQYF. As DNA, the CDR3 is TGTGCCAGCAGGGGGACAGGGAACGAGCAGTACTTC.

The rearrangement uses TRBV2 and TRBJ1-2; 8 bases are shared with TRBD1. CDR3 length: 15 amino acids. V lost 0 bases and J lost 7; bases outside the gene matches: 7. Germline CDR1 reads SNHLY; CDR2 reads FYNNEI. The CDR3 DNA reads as TGTGCCAGCAGTGAAGCGGGTTGGACAGGGTTTGGCTACACCTTC. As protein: CASSEAGWTGFGYTF.

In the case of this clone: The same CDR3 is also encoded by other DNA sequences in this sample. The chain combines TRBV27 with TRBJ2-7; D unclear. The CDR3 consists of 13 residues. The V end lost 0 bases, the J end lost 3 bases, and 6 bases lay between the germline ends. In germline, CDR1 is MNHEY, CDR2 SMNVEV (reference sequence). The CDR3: CASSLSTSYEQYF. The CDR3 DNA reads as TGTGCCAGCAGTTTATCTACGAGCTACGAGCAGTACTTC.

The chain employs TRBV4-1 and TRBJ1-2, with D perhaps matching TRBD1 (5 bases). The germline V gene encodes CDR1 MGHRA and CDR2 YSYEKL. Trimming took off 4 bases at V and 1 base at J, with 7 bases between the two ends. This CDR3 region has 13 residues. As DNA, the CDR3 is TGCGCCAGCAGCCCGACAGTTAACTATGGCTACACCTTC. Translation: CASSPTVNYGYTF.

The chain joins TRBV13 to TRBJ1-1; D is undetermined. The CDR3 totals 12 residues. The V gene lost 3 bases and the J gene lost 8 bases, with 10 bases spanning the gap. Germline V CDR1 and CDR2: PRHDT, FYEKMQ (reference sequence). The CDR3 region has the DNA TGTGCCAGCAGCTTCGGCGGGATGGAAGCTTTCTTT. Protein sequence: CASSFGGMEAFF.